Each of the 26 T cell receptor beta chains below was sequenced from the same sample in a study of blood T cell repertoires in COVID-19. Produced via immunoSEQ multiplex PCR; TCRdb's table is partial and in-frame only. The sample comprises over 110,000 clones, around 80% of which are singletons, and about an eighth rests with the top ten. Source material: peripheral blood. Every receptor here comes from a man aged 80 or over with acute or convalescent COVID-19.

V is TRBV29-1 and J is TRBJ1-4, with 10 bases identical to TRBD1. V dropped 6 bases and J dropped 10; count of bases not matched to a gene: 8. Germline V gene sequence: CDR1 SQVTM, CDR2 ANQGSEA. CDR3 length: 13 residues. The CDR3 DNA sequence: TGCAGCGTGGTAGACAGGGGGCAAGGAAAACTGTTTTTT. It translates to CSVVDRGQGKLFF.

This chain connects TRBV2 to TRBJ2-2; D is uncertain. CDR3 length: 15 amino acids. Germline V gives CDR1 SNHLY, CDR2 FYNNEI. V lost 8 bases, J lost 4 bases, and 17 bases lay in between. CDR3: CASWRDTVGTGELFF. In DNA form, the CDR3 reads TGTGCCAGCTGGCGAGACACCGTTGGCACCGGGGAGCTGTTTTTT.

The CDR3 protein is CASSPPGQENSPLHF. CDR3 nucleotide sequence: TGTGCCAGCAGCCCGCCGGGACAGGAGAATTCACCCCTCCACTTT. The rearrangement uses TRBV3-1 (or the pseudogene TRBV3-2) and TRBJ1-6, with TRBD1 identical over 8 bases. V dropped 4 bases and J dropped 7; count of bases not matched to a gene: 6. This CDR3 has 15 amino acids. CDR1 and CDR2 (germline): LGHDT, YNNKEL (reference sequence).

This clone has only a few counts. CDR3 residues: CASSPDRGRPYEQYF. In DNA form, the CDR3 reads TGTGCCAGCAGCCCTGACAGGGGGCGCCCCTACGAGCAGTACTTC. The genes are TRBV5-5 and TRBJ2-7, with 10 bases fitting TRBD1. CDR1 SGHKS and CDR2 YYEKEE come from the germline V gene (reference sequence). The CDR3 has 15 residues. Losses at the gene ends were 4 bases for V and 2 bases for J; bases not matched to a gene: 6.

The chain recombines TRBV7-2 with TRBJ2-2; tentatively, D is TRBD2 (6 bases). V gave up 2 bases and J gave up 15 bases, with 19 bases separating them. CDR3 size: 14 residues. Germline-derived CDR1 and CDR2 are SGHTA and FQGNSA. The CDR3 sequence: CASSLNSAAGRMFF. The CDR3 DNA reads TGTGCCAGCAGCTTAAATTCGGCCGCAGGGAGGATGTTTTTT. The entire variable domain, with the rest obtained from reference TRBV7-2 and TRBJ2-2, is as follows: GAGVSQSPSNKVTEKGKDVELRCDPISGHTALYWYRQSLGQGLEFLIYFQGNSAPDKSGLPSDRFSAERTGGSVSTLTIQRTQQEDSAVYLCASSLNSAAGRMFFGEGSRLTVL.

This clone was seen only a few times. V and J are TRBV5-1 and TRBJ1-2; TRBD1 agrees at 7 bases. The CDR3 loop spans 15 amino acids. With 4 bases clipped from V and 0 bases from J, the junction kept 6 bases outside the gene matches. Germline V gene sequence: CDR1 SGHRS, CDR2 YFSETQ. CDR3 protein: CASSRGTEPNYGYTF. The CDR3 DNA reads TGCGCCAGCAGCCGAGGGACAGAGCCTAACTATGGCTACACCTTC.

The V gene is TRBV7-8, the J gene TRBJ1-5, with D unresolved. Trimming pared 2 bases from V and 4 bases from J, leaving 9 bases between. Germline CDR1 and CDR2: SGHVS and FQNEAQ. The CDR3 has 14 residues. DNA for the CDR3: TGTGCCAGCAGCTTAATCGCGGGGAATCAGCCCCAGCATTTT. It encodes CASSLIAGNQPQHF. The whole variable domain, filled in from reference TRBV7-8 and TRBJ1-5, reads GAGVSQSPRYKVAKRGQDVALRCDPISGHVSLFWYQQALGQGPEFLTYFQNEAQLDKSGLPSDRFFAERPEGSVSTLKIQRTQQEDSAVYLCASSLIAGNQPQHFGDGTRLSIL.

The rearrangement links TRBV2 to TRBJ2-7, with unresolved D. Germline V lookup: CDR1 SNHLY, CDR2 FYNNEI. V gave up 7 bases and J gave up 4 bases, with 14 bases separating them. The CDR3 spans 13 residues. The CDR3 here is CASKPTTIYEQYF. CDR3 DNA sequence: TGTGCCAGCAAACCAACAACGATTTACGAGCAGTACTTC.

Note on this clone: Other DNA sequences of this sample code for an identical CDR3. The chain uses TRBV7-2 and TRBJ2-2, with D maybe TRBD2 (6 bases). This CDR3 is built from 15 residues. The V end lost 1 base, the J end lost 0 bases, and 6 bases lay between the germline ends. CDR1 SGHTA and CDR2 FQGNSA come from the germline V gene. The CDR3 protein is CASSLGGANTGELFF. CDR3 coding DNA: TGTGCCAGCAGCTTAGGCGGGGCGAACACCGGGGAGCTGTTTTTT.

V usage is TRBV27 and J usage is TRBJ2-7; 11 bases map to TRBD1. CDR1 MNHEY and CDR2 SMNVEV come from the germline V gene (reference sequence). V shed 5 bases and J 7 bases; nucleotides not matched to a gene: 7. CDR3 size: 14 residues. The CDR3 DNA is TGTGCCAGCAGTCCTGGACAGGGGGCGGGTGAGCAGTACTTC. Protein sequence: CASSPGQGAGEQYF.

The chain joins TRBV28 to TRBJ1-5; D is possibly TRBD1 (5 bases). Germline assignment: CDR1 MDHEN and CDR2 SYDVKM. This CDR3 region has 16 residues. The V end was cut by 3 bases, the J end by 3 bases, with 15 bases between. The CDR3 DNA follows: TGTGCCAGCAGTTTGGGGCCCTTTTTTAACAATCAGCCCCAGCATTTT. Its translation is CASSLGPFFNNQPQHF.

The rearrangement links TRBV5-1 to TRBJ2-7; a weak D match, TRBD1 (6 bases). The CDR3 length is 15 residues. From germline, CDR1 is SGHRS and CDR2 YFSETQ. The V and J ends lost 5 bases and 0 bases respectively, with 15 bases between them. CDR3 in amino acids: CASSRGHRSSYEQYF. The CDR3 DNA sequence: TGCGCCAGCAGTCGGGGACACCGGAGCTCCTACGAGCAGTACTTC.

Notes on this clone: Distinct nucleotide sequences in the sample also encode this CDR3. The CDR3 DNA sequence: TGTGCCAGTAGTAGACAGGGGGCCCGCTACGAGCAGTACTTC. Encoded protein: CASSRQGARYEQYF. The rearrangement uses TRBV19 and TRBJ2-7; 10 bases map to TRBD1. V gave up 4 bases and J gave up 3 bases; unmatched junction bases: 3. The V gene's germline CDR1 is LNHDA and CDR2 SQIVND (reference sequence). This CDR3 is 14 amino acids long.

The chain is built from TRBV18 and TRBJ1-3; TRBD1 aligns across 9 bases. V dropped 3 bases and J dropped 3; count of bases not matched to a gene: 6. CDR1 is KGHSH, CDR2 LQKENI, per germline. The CDR3 is made up of 16 amino acids. The CDR3 sequence is CASSPTTGGYGNTIYF. The CDR3 DNA follows: TGTGCCAGCTCACCCACGACAGGGGGGTATGGAAACACCATATATTTT.

The rearrangement uses TRBV2 and TRBJ2-2; TRBD1 aligns across 7 bases. Trimming took 7 bases from V and 4 from J; bases not matched to a gene: 6. CDR3 length: 14 residues. Germline loops: CDR1 SNHLY, CDR2 FYNNEI. The CDR3, as DNA: TGTGCCAGCATCCTACAGGGGACCACCGGGGAGCTGTTTTTT. Translation gives CASILQGTTGELFF.

The gene calls are TRBV7-2 and TRBJ1-1; 7 positions match TRBD1. V lost 4 bases to trimming and J lost 7 bases; unmatched junction nucleotides: 6. The CDR3 spans 13 residues. The V gene's germline CDR1 is SGHTA and CDR2 FQGNSA. CDR3 loop: CASSWDSPSEAFF. CDR3 nucleotide sequence: TGTGCCAGCAGCTGGGACAGCCCAAGTGAAGCTTTCTTT.

The DNA of the CDR3 is TGTGCCACCAGCCGGACAGGGGCAAGTACTGAAGCTTTCTTT. It yields the protein CATSRTGASTEAFF. This sequence joins TRBV24-1 and TRBJ1-1; 9 nucleotides match TRBD1. Germline values: CDR1 KGHDR, CDR2 SFDVKD. After removal of 7 bases from V and 5 bases from J, the junction contained 7 bases not matched to a gene. This CDR3 has 14 residues.

J is TRBJ1-5 and V is TRBV6-2 or TRBV6-3, with D hard to call. This CDR3 spans 13 amino acids. Trimming left V 2 bases short and J 4 bases short, with 6 bases between. Germline V gives CDR1 MNHEY, CDR2 SVGEGT. CDR3 amino acids: CASSYVQNQPQHF. The CDR3 nucleotides are TGTGCCAGCAGTTACGTACAGAATCAGCCCCAGCATTTT.

The chain recombines TRBV15 with TRBJ1-1; no reliable D call. Germline CDR1 LNHNV, CDR2 YYDKDF (reference sequence). Trimming shortened V by 0 bases and J by 8 bases, and 16 bases separated the two germline ends. There are 15 residues in the CDR3. The CDR3 nucleotides read TGTGCCACCAGCAGAGAAGCAGCGTTCGCCTCCGAAGCTTTCTTT. Residues: CATSREAAFASEAFF.

J is TRBJ1-6 and V is TRBV28; D remains unclear. Germline V lookup: CDR1 MDHEN, CDR2 SYDVKM. The CDR3 extends over 11 amino acids. Between the trimmed V and J ends, which lost 6 bases and 7 bases, there was a span of 4 bases. The CDR3 nucleotides read TGTGCCAGCAGCGTCAATTCACCCCTCCACTTT. Protein product: CASSVNSPLHF.

The V call is TRBV7-8, the J call TRBJ1-5, with 10 nucleotides matching TRBD1. With 5 bases clipped from V and 2 bases from J, the junction kept 12 bases outside the gene matches. CDR1 SGHVS and CDR2 FQNEAQ come from the germline V gene. There are 18 residues in the CDR3. The CDR3 coding sequence is TGTGCCAGCAGCCCCATGACAGGGGGCGGGGGTCGCAATCAGCCCCAGCATTTT. As protein: CASSPMTGGGGRNQPQHF.

The chain has TRBV2 and TRBJ2-1; 10 positions agree with TRBD2. Unmatched junction bases numbered 11, after V lost 4 bases and J lost 5 bases. The germline V gene has CDR1 SNHLY and CDR2 FYNNEI. The CDR3 spans 17 residues. CDR3 DNA sequence: TGTGCCAGCAGTGTTCTAGCGGGGGCTTCTGGGAACAATGAGCAGTTCTTC. This sequence encodes CASSVLAGASGNNEQFF.

The chain joins TRBV5-1 to TRBJ1-4; D is unclear. V lost 2 bases to trimming and J lost 8 bases, with 13 bases between them. Germline loops: CDR1 SGHRS, CDR2 YFSETQ. The CDR3 length is 14 residues. The CDR3 loop reads CASSLGQEEEKLFF. The DNA of the CDR3 is TGCGCCAGCAGCTTAGGCCAGGAGGAGGAAAAACTGTTTTTT. Supplemented by reference TRBV5-1 and TRBJ1-4, the full variable domain reads KAGVTQTPRYLIKTRGQQVTLSCSPISGHRSVSWYQQTPGQGLQFLFEYFSETQRNKGNFPGRFSGRQFSNSRSEMNVSTLELGDSALYLCASSLGQEEEKLFFGSGTQLSVL.

This clone was observed many times. The rearrangement links TRBV29-1 to TRBJ2-5, with TRBD1 as a possible D gene (6 bases). V lost 7 bases to trimming and J lost 0 bases, with 18 bases between them. CDR1 and CDR2 (germline): SQVTM, ANQGSEA. The CDR3 sequence is 15 residues long. CDR3 residues: CSGSAGTTYQETQYF. Here the CDR3 DNA reads TGCAGCGGTTCCGCCGGGACAACGTACCAAGAGACCCAGTACTTC.

This clone has only one observation. This chain connects TRBV30 to TRBJ1-6; D is uncertain. Trimming cost V 2 bases and J 7 bases, with 12 bases left between them. The germline gives CDR1 GTSNPN, CDR2 SVGIG (reference sequence). The CDR3 is 14 residues long. CDR3 sequence (DNA): TGTGCCTGGAGTCGGGAGGTTCCAAATTCACCCCTCCACTTT. Its protein product is CAWSREVPNSPLHF.

The chain is built from TRBV7-9 and TRBJ1-2; TRBD1 matches at 8 bases. V trimming: 2 bases; J trimming: 4 bases; junction bases outside the gene matches: 6. The CDR3 has 15 amino acids. In germline, CDR1 is SEHNR, CDR2 FQNEAQ (reference sequence). CDR3 in amino acids: CASSLTQGAGYGYTF. The DNA for the CDR3 is TGTGCCAGCAGCTTAACCCAGGGGGCTGGCTATGGCTACACCTTC.